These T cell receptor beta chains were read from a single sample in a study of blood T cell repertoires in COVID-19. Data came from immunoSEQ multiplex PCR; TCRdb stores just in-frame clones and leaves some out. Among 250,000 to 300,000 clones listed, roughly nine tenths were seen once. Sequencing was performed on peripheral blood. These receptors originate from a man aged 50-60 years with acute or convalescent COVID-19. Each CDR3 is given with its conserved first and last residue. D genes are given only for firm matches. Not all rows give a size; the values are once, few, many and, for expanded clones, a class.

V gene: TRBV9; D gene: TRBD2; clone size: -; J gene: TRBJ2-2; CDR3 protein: CASSVGGRGNTGELFF; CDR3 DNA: TGTGCCAGCAGCGTGGGAGGGCGGGGAAACACCGGGGAGCTGTTTTTT
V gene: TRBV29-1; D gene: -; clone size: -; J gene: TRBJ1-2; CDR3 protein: CSVGNGEGSYGYTF; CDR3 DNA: TGCAGCGTTGGGAATGGGGAGGGGAGCTATGGCTACACCTTC
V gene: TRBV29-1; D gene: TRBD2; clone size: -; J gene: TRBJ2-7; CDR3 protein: CSVERPGGGEQYF; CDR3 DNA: TGCAGCGTTGAACGGCCGGGGGGAGGCGAGCAGTACTTC
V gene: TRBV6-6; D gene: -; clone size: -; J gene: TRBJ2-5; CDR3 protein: CASRLQGLPETQYF; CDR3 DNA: TGTGCCAGCAGACTCCAGGGTTTACCGGAGACCCAGTACTTC
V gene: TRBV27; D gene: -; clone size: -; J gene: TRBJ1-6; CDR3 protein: CASSLLVSGGSPLHF; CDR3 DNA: TGTGCCAGCAGTTTATTGGTCTCGGGAGGTTCACCCCTCCACTTT
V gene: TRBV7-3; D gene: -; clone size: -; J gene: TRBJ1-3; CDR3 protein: CASSLLAGSGNTIYF; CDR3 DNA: TGTGCCAGCAGCTTATTGGCAGGTTCGGGAAACACCATATATTTT
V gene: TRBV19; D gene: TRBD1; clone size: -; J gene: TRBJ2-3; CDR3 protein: CASRRGQGTDTQYF; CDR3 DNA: TGTGCCAGTAGGAGGGGACAGGGCACAGATACGCAGTATTTT
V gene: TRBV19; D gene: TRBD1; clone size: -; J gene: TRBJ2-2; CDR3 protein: CASTPRADRVWAGELFF; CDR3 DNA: TGTGCCAGTACCCCCCGCGCGGACAGGGTATGGGCCGGGGAGCTGTTTTTT
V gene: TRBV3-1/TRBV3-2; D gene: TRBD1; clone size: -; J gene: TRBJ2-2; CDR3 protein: CASSQADRVRSGELFF; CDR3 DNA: TGTGCCAGCAGCCAAGCCGACAGGGTTAGATCCGGGGAGCTGTTTTTT
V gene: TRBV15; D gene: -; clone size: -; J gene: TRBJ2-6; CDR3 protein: CATSRGGGLSSGANVLTF; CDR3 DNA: TGTGCCACCAGCAGAGGCGGAGGTTTAAGCTCTGGGGCCAACGTCCTGACTTTC
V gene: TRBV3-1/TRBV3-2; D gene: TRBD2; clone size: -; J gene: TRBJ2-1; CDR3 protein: CASSQGAGYGNEQFF; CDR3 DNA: TGTGCCAGCAGCCAAGGAGCGGGGTATGGCAATGAGCAGTTCTTC
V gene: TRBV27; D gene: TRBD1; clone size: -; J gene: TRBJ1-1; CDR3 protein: CASSTRTGWNTEAFF; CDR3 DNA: TGTGCCAGCAGTACCCGGACAGGATGGAACACTGAAGCTTTCTTT
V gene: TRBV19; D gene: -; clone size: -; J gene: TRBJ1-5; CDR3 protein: CASSAGEQPQHF; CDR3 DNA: TGTGCCAGTAGCGCAGGGGAGCAGCCCCAGCATTTT
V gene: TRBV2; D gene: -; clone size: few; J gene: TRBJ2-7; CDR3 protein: CASNPGSYEQYF; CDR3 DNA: TGTGCCAGCAATCCGGGTTCCTACGAGCAGTACTTC
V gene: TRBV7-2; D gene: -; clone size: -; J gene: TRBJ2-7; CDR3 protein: CASSLDRDTTYEQYF; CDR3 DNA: TGTGCCAGCAGCTTAGACCGGGACACCACCTACGAGCAGTACTTC